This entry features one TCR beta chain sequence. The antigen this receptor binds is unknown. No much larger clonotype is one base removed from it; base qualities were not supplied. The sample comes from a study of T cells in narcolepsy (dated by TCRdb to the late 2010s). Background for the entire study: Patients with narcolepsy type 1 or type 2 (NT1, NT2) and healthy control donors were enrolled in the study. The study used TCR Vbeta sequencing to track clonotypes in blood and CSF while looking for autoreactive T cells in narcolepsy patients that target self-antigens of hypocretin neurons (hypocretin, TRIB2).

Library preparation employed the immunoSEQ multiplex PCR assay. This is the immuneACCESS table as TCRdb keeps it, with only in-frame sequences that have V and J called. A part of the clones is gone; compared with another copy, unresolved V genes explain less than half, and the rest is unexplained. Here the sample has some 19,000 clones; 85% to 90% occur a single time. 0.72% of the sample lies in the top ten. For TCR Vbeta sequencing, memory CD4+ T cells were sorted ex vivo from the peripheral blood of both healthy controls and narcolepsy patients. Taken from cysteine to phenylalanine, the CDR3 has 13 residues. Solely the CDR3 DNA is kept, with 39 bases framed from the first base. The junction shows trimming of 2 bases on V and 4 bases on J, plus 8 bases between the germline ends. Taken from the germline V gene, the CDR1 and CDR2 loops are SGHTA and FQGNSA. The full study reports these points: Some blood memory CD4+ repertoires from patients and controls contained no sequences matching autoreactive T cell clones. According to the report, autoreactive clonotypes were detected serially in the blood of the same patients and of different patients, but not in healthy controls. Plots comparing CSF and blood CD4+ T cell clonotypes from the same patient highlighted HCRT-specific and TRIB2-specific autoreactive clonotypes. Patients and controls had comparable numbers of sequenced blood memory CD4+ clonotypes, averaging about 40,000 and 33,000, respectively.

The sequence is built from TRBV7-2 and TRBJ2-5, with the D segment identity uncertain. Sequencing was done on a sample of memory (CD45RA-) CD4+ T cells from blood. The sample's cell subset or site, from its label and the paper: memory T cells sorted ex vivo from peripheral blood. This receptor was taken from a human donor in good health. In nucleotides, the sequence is TGTGCCAGCAGCTTATGGGCCGTAGAGACCCAGTACTTC. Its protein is CASSLWAVETQYF.